This entry concerns a single T cell receptor (beta chain). A much larger clone is a single base away; this may be a read error. This sample was included in a study of tumor-infiltrating lymphocytes in primary liver carcinoma. The template, about 500 ng total RNA, yielded TCR beta cDNA made with a constant-region primer. ARM-PCR, slightly modified, supplied the TCR beta libraries through three nested multiplex PCR rounds. Researchers ran the first two PCR rounds for around 10 cycles each with TRBV1-TRBV30 forward primers and a C-beta reverse primer. TCRdb passed the multiplex PCR reads through MiXCR, listing each CDR3 protein once. The data hold roughly 120,000 distinct CDR3 sequences, with 65% observed a single time. Germline V gives CDR1 MNHNS, CDR2 SASEGT. There are 13 residues in the CDR3. The roughly 18-34 mg bulk tissue piece was not sorted before simultaneous RNA and DNA extraction.

Sample: liver tumor tissue from sampling region 1. Described subset: tumor region T1, superior pole. V gene TRBV6-1 combines with J gene TRBJ2-1; D gene unclear. This TCR came from a woman aged 55-75 years with primary liver carcinoma and hepatitis B virus infection. CDR3 amino acids: CTSSGSSHNEQFF. The CDR3 DNA is TGTACCAGCAGTGGTTCCAGCCACAATGAGCAGTTCTTC.